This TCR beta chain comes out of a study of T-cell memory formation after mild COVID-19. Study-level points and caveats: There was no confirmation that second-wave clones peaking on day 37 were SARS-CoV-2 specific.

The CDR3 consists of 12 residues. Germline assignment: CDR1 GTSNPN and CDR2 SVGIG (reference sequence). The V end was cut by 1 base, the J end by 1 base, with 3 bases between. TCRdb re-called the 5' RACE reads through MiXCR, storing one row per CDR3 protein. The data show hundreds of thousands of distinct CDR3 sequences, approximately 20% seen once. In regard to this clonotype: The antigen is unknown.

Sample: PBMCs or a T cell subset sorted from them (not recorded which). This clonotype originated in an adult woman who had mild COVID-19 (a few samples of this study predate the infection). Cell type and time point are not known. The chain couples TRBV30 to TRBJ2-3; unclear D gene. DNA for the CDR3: TGTGCCTGGAGTGGGGGCACAGATACGCAGTATTTT. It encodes CAWSGGTDTQYF.